This is a list of T cell receptor beta chains from one sample in a study of radiation and T cells in renal cell carcinoma. The assay was immunoSEQ multiplex PCR, and TCRdb's table has in-frame clones only and misses some. The sample holds around 100,000 clones, roughly 84% seen once. The source was blood, collected from a patient whose treatment included radiotherapy and nephrectomy. These TCRs come from a man in his fifties or sixties with renal cell carcinoma. Both conserved end residues are part of each CDR3. The order of the fields is D gene, clone size, V gene, J gene, CDR3 length, CDR3 DNA, CDR3 protein. A D gene is named only where the DNA matches it firmly. Size is omitted from some rows. Given values are once, few, many or a class for expanded clones.

>TRBD2|few|TRBV11-3|TRBJ2-3|15
TGTGCCAGCAGCTTACTAGCGGGAGTCCCAGATACGCAGTATTTT
CASSLLAGVPDTQYF
>TRBD1|NA|TRBV7-8|TRBJ2-2|16
TGTGCCAGCAGCTTAGCGTCAGGGGGAGTCACCGGGGAGCTGTTTTTT
CASSLASGGVTGELFF
>TRBD2|NA|TRBV25-1|TRBJ2-1|16
TGTGCCAGCAGTGAATGGGGAGCGGGGGTTTCCAATGAGCAGTTCTTC
CASSEWGAGVSNEQFF
>NA|NA|TRBV5-1|TRBJ2-3|14
TGCGCCAGCAGCCCTAGCGATAGCACAGATACGCAGTATTTT
CASSPSDSTDTQYF
>NA|few|TRBV6-1|TRBJ2-7|12
TGTGCCAGCAGTGAAACCCGGTACGGGCAGTACTTC
CASSETRYGQYF
>NA|NA|TRBV5-3|TRBJ2-1|15
TGTGCCAGAAGCTTGGCAGGGTTGGCCTACAATGAGCAGTTCTTC
CARSLAGLAYNEQFF
>NA|once|TRBV5-3|TRBJ2-2|14
TGTGCCAGAATTAAGACTCAAAACACCGGGGAGCTGTTTTTT
CARIKTQNTGELFF
>TRBD2|NA|TRBV14|TRBJ2-1|18
TGTGCCAGCAGCCAAGATAAAGCTAGGACTAGCGGGAGAAATGAGCAGTTCTTC
CASSQDKARTSGRNEQFF
>NA|once|TRBV11-1|TRBJ2-7|14
TGTGCCAGCAGCTTAGGACAGGGAGGAGACGAGCAGTACTTC
CASSLGQGGDEQYF
>TRBD2|NA|TRBV11-2|TRBJ2-7|17
TGTGCCAGCAGCCCGGGACTAGCGGGGGCCTCTTTCTACGAGCAGTACTTC
CASSPGLAGASFYEQYF
>NA|NA|TRBV2|TRBJ1-5|12
TGTGCCAGCAGTGACGTGAATCAGCCCCAGCATTTT
CASSDVNQPQHF
>NA|NA|TRBV21-1|TRBJ1-1|15
TGTGCCAGCAGCAAAGTGGACGCCGGAGACACTGAAGCTTTCTTT
CASSKVDAGDTEAFF
>TRBD1|NA|TRBV27|TRBJ2-7|14
TGTGCCAGCAGCCCCGGGACAGAGGGCTACGAGCAGTACTTC
CASSPGTEGYEQYF
>NA|NA|TRBV15|TRBJ2-2|14
TGTGCCACCAGCAGAGAAGTCGGCACCGGGGAGCTGTTTTTT
CATSREVGTGELFF
>TRBD1|NA|TRBV27|TRBJ2-2|14
TGTGCCAGCATGGACAGGCACTACACCGGGGAGCTGTTTTTT
CASMDRHYTGELFF
>NA|NA|TRBV15|TRBJ2-1|11
TGTGCCACCAGATCAGTTAATGAGCAGTTCTTC
CATRSVNEQFF
>TRBD2|NA|TRBV7-2|TRBJ2-1|15
TGTGCCAGCAGCTTATCTAGCGGGAGAGGTTTCGAGCAGTTCTTC
CASSLSSGRGFEQFF
>TRBD1|NA|TRBV7-2|TRBJ2-7|15
TGTGCCAGCAGCTTAAGCCCGGGACAGGGGTTCGAGCAGTACTTC
CASSLSPGQGFEQYF
>TRBD2|once|TRBV29-1|TRBJ2-3|13
TGCAGCGATGGGGGGGGGAGCACAGATACGCAGTATTTT
CSDGGGSTDTQYF
>TRBD2|once|TRBV28|TRBJ2-5|17
TGTGCCAGCAGTTTAATGGAGCGGGAGGGCCCTGAAGAGACCCAGTACTTC
CASSLMEREGPEETQYF
>TRBD1|NA|TRBV6-4|TRBJ1-5|15
TGTGCCAGCAGTGACAGGTTGGACAGGGTTCGGTCCCAGCATTTT
CASSDRLDRVRSQHF